The 26 T cell receptor beta chains in this list originate from one sample, sequenced in a study of shared clonotypes between healthy human individuals. The table came from immunoSEQ multiplex PCR; TCRdb's copy has only in-frame clones and leaves some out. The table includes about 180,000 clones, roughly 93% detected once. The specimen was naive CD4+ T cells sorted from blood. The subset here: CD45RA+ positively selected. The receptors were gathered from a young woman in good health.

The chain joins TRBV28 to TRBJ1-3; D perhaps matches TRBD1 (5 bases). Germline CDR1 and CDR2: MDHEN and SYDVKM. V was cut by 2 bases and J by 0 bases, with 11 bases left in between. The length of the CDR3 is 16 residues. CDR3 amino acids: CASSLGQTISGNTIYF. The CDR3 DNA reads TGTGCCAGCAGTTTAGGACAAACGATCTCTGGAAACACCATATATTTT.

The chain combines TRBV7-6 with TRBJ1-2; 10 nucleotides line up with TRBD1. This CDR3 region has 13 residues. V dropped 4 bases and J dropped 6; count of bases not matched to a gene: 2. The V gene's germline CDR1 is SGHVS and CDR2 FNYEAQ. In DNA form, the CDR3 reads TGTGCCAGCAGCTCGGACAGGGGGAATGGCTACACCTTC. Translation: CASSSDRGNGYTF.

The V and J genes are TRBV5-1 and TRBJ2-7; 9 nucleotides match TRBD2. Trimming took 2 bases from V and 0 from J; bases not matched to a gene: 9. Germline V gene sequence: CDR1 SGHRS, CDR2 YFSETQ. The CDR3 is 17 residues long. The CDR3 DNA sequence: TGCGCCAGCAGCTTTGGGCTAGCGGGAATATCCTCCTACGAGCAGTACTTC. Translating gives CASSFGLAGISSYEQYF.

The sample holds one count of this clone. The chain employs TRBV19 and TRBJ1-6; 8 bases are a match to TRBD1. The CDR3 covers 15 residues. The V gene end was trimmed by 5 bases and the J gene end by 6 bases; junction bases not matched to a gene: 6. Per the germline V gene, CDR1 is LNHDA and CDR2 is SQIVND (reference sequence). The CDR3 loop reads CASSDVQGANSPLHF. The DNA for the CDR3 is TGTGCCAGTAGTGATGTGCAGGGGGCTAATTCACCCCTCCACTTT.

The chain links TRBV5-4 to TRBJ2-1; maybe TRBD2 (6 bases). CDR1 SGHNT and CDR2 YYREEE come from the germline V gene (reference sequence). Trimming pared 0 bases from V and 0 bases from J, leaving 10 bases between. The CDR3 has 16 residues. In nucleotides, the CDR3 is TGTGCCAGCAGCTTGGGGCGGGGCCCCTCCTACAATGAGCAGTTCTTC. It is translated as CASSLGRGPSYNEQFF.

The chain joins TRBV7-9 to TRBJ2-7, with a tentative D call TRBD2 (6 bases). Deletions cut 5 bases from V and 0 bases from J, with 11 bases between. Germline V CDR1 and CDR2: SEHNR, FQNEAQ (reference sequence). CDR3 length: 14 amino acids. The CDR3 spells CASSPGTFSYEQYF. The CDR3 coding sequence is TGTGCCAGCAGCCCCGGGACTTTCTCCTACGAGCAGTACTTC.

This sequence joins TRBV19 and TRBJ2-7, with D possibly TRBD2 on 8 matching bases. The V gene lost 5 bases and the J gene lost 2 bases, with 19 bases spanning the gap. The germline gives CDR1 LNHDA, CDR2 SQIVND (reference sequence). The CDR3 covers 16 residues. As DNA, the CDR3 is TGTGCCAGTAGTGCCCGGGAGGGGGCCTACGCCTACGAGCAGTACTTC. Its translation: CASSAREGAYAYEQYF.

V is TRBV7-9 and J is TRBJ2-7; D call uncertain. Trimming took 1 base from V and 0 from J, leaving 7 bases between them. The CDR3 contains 14 residues. Germline V CDR1 and CDR2: SEHNR, FQNEAQ (reference sequence). The CDR3 loop reads CASSLGEYSYEQYF. As DNA, the CDR3 is TGTGCCAGCAGCTTAGGTGAATACTCCTACGAGCAGTACTTC. Complete variable domain (other parts from reference TRBV7-9 and TRBJ2-7): DTGVSQNPRHKITKRGQNVTFRCDPISEHNRLYWYRQTLGQGPEFLTYFQNEAQLEKSRLLSDRFSAERPKGSFSTLEIQRTEQGDSAMYLCASSLGEYSYEQYFGPGTRLTVT.

This chain joins TRBV19 and TRBJ2-7; a possible D gene is TRBD2 (6 bases). This CDR3 spans 14 amino acids. The V end was cut by 7 bases, the J end by 4 bases, with 17 bases between. Germline V lookup: CDR1 LNHDA, CDR2 SQIVND (reference sequence). CDR3 coding DNA: TGTGCCAGTAAGGAAACAGGCCGGGGGTACGAGCAGTACTTC. Protein product: CASKETGRGYEQYF.

The chain carries TRBV30 and TRBJ2-1; 9 nucleotides align to TRBD2. This CDR3 has 12 amino acids. The germline V gene has CDR1 GTSNPN and CDR2 SVGIG (reference sequence). With 7 bases clipped from V and 10 bases from J, the junction kept 8 bases outside the gene matches. The CDR3 region is CAFDSGSREQFF. In nucleotides, the CDR3 is TGTGCCTTCGATAGCGGGAGTCGAGAGCAGTTCTTC.

CDR3 nucleotide sequence: TGTGCCAGCAGCTTAGACGCGGGATCGAACACCGGGGAGCTGTTTTTT. Translated, it gives CASSLDAGSNTGELFF. V and J are TRBV11-3 and TRBJ2-2, with D possibly matching TRBD2 (6 bases). The V end lost 0 bases, the J end lost 0 bases, and 8 bases lay between the germline ends. Germline V lookup: CDR1 SGHNT, CDR2 YENEEA. The CDR3 is 16 residues long.

This clone was observed once. CDR3 sequence (DNA): TGTGCCAGTAGTGAAGGACTGGGACGCCACGGTATCTACGAGCAGTACTTC. Protein: CASSEGLGRHGIYEQYF. The chain joins TRBV19 to TRBJ2-5; D is perhaps TRBD1 or TRBD2 (5 bases each). The J call may not be correct, given that the DNA end is closer to TRBJ2-7. CDR1 is LNHDA, CDR2 SQIVND, per germline (reference sequence). The CDR3 contains 17 residues.

This chain's CDR3 is CASSEGAGVSGANVLTF. CDR3 coding DNA: TGTGCCAGCAGTGAAGGGGCAGGGGTATCTGGGGCCAACGTCCTGACTTTC. The chain carries TRBV28 and TRBJ2-6; D may be TRBD1 (6 bases). The germline CDR1 and CDR2 sequences are MDHEN and SYDVKM. The CDR3 totals 17 residues. Trimming cost V 5 bases and J 1 base, with 15 bases left between them.

The chain carries TRBV9 and TRBJ1-1, with 12 bases aligning to TRBD1. The CDR3 covers 14 residues. The V segment lost 3 bases and the J segment 11 bases; nucleotides outside the gene matches: 8. Germline CDR1 is SGDLS and CDR2 is YYNGEE. The CDR3 here is CASSGDRGREVAFF. The DNA for the CDR3 is TGTGCCAGCAGCGGGGACAGGGGGCGCGAGGTGGCTTTCTTT. Together with reference TRBV9 and TRBJ1-1, the CDR3 gives the full variable domain: DSGVTQTPKHLITATGQRVTLRCSPRSGDLSVYWYQQSLDQGLQFLIQYYNGEERAKGNILERFSAQQFPDLHSELNLSSLELGDSALYFCASSGDRGREVAFFGQGTRLTVV.

The V gene is TRBV9, the J gene TRBJ1-1; the D is unclear. Germline V gives CDR1 SGDLS, CDR2 YYNGEE. The germline V and J ends were trimmed by 3 bases and 0 bases, with 6 bases remaining between them. The CDR3 has 13 amino acids. CDR3 residues: CASSANMNTEAFF. The CDR3 DNA follows: TGTGCCAGCAGCGCGAATATGAACACTGAAGCTTTCTTT. The full variable domain, in which reference TRBV9 and TRBJ1-1 provide the parts outside the CDR3, is DSGVTQTPKHLITATGQRVTLRCSPRSGDLSVYWYQQSLDQGLQFLIQYYNGEERAKGNILERFSAQQFPDLHSELNLSSLELGDSALYFCASSANMNTEAFFGQGTRLTVV.

This clone was observed once. The chain employs TRBV27 and TRBJ2-5; 11 nucleotides align to TRBD1. After removal of 5 bases from V and 3 bases from J, the junction contained 5 bases not matched to a gene. The V gene's germline CDR1 is MNHEY and CDR2 SMNVEV (reference sequence). The CDR3 consists of 15 residues. The chain's CDR3 is CASSRTGGFKETQYF. CDR3 sequence (DNA): TGTGCCAGCAGTCGGACAGGGGGCTTTAAAGAGACCCAGTACTTC.

The rearrangement links TRBV6-5 to TRBJ1-1; D remains ambiguous. The germline gives CDR1 MNHEY, CDR2 SVGAGI. With 5 bases removed from V and 11 bases from J, the gap between germline ends came to 12 bases. The CDR3 consists of 11 residues. Written as DNA, the CDR3 is TGTGCCAGCAGTCCCCTAGGGTGGGCTTTCTTT. This sequence encodes CASSPLGWAFF.

This clone was recorded once. This rearrangement joins TRBV5-1 to TRBJ1-2; TRBD1 agrees at 10 bases. The CDR3 loop spans 14 amino acids. After removal of 4 bases from V and 2 bases from J, the junction contained 2 bases not matched to a gene. The germline gives CDR1 SGHRS, CDR2 YFSETQ. The CDR3 DNA is TGCGCCAGCAGCCCGGGACAGGGGAACTATGGCTACACCTTC. As protein: CASSPGQGNYGYTF.

The chain combines TRBV7-8 with TRBJ2-5; D perhaps matches TRBD1 (6 bases). Judging by the DNA end, TRBJ2-7 fits better; the J call may be wrong. Germline V CDR1 and CDR2: SGHVS, FQNEAQ. There are 13 residues in the CDR3. The CDR3 sequence: CASSATGTYEQYF. Here the CDR3 DNA reads TGTGCCAGCAGCGCGACAGGAACCTACGAGCAGTACTTC.

This chain links TRBV7-9 with TRBJ2-5; D might be TRBD1 or TRBD2, each matching 7 bases. Germline V lookup: CDR1 SEHNR, CDR2 FQNEAQ (reference sequence). V shed 3 bases and J shed 0 bases, with 11 bases lying between them. The CDR3 is 15 amino acids. CDR3 sequence: CASSLQGGYQETQYF. DNA for the CDR3: TGTGCCAGCAGCTTGCAGGGGGGGTACCAAGAGACCCAGTACTTC.

The chain carries TRBV19 and TRBJ2-5, with 10 nucleotides matching TRBD1. The germline CDR1 and CDR2 sequences are LNHDA and SQIVND (reference sequence). This CDR3 comprises 17 residues. With 4 bases clipped from V and 5 bases from J, the junction kept 13 bases outside the gene matches. The CDR3 DNA is TGTGCCAGTAGTAGTGGACAGGGGGTAGACCTTAGGGAGACCCAGTACTTC. This gives the protein CASSSGQGVDLRETQYF.

The V call is TRBV27, the J call TRBJ2-5; D is possibly TRBD2 (5 bases). The DNA end is more similar to TRBJ2-7, so the J call may be wrong. CDR1 is MNHEY, CDR2 SMNVEV, per germline (reference sequence). This CDR3 spans 14 amino acids. The CDR3 DNA is TGTGCCAGCAGGCCCCGGGGAACCTACTACGAGCAGTACTTC. Translating gives CASRPRGTYYEQYF.

The rearrangement joins TRBV5-1 to TRBJ2-1; 8 bases match TRBD2. There are 15 residues in the CDR3. Germline loops: CDR1 SGHRS, CDR2 YFSETQ. Germline trimming cut 3 bases from V and 2 bases from J; bases unmatched to any gene: 4. DNA of the CDR3: TGCGCCAGCAGCTCGGGACTAGGCCCCTACAATGAGCAGTTCTTC. Protein sequence: CASSSGLGPYNEQFF.

This rearrangement joins TRBV18 to TRBJ2-1, with D tentatively TRBD2 (5 bases). Per the germline V gene, CDR1 is KGHSH and CDR2 is LQKENI. The V gene lost 3 bases and the J gene lost 8 bases, with 17 bases spanning the gap. The CDR3 totals 15 residues. Written as DNA, the CDR3 is TGTGCCAGCTCACCCCTCTCCCTCGGGGTTGATGAGCAGTTCTTC. Translated, it gives CASSPLSLGVDEQFF.

The V and J genes are TRBV5-1 and TRBJ2-2, with 7 nucleotides matching TRBD2. The CDR3 is made up of 14 amino acids. Looked up from germline, CDR1 is SGHRS and CDR2 is YFSETQ. After removal of 4 bases from V and 3 bases from J, the junction contained 3 bases not matched to a gene. The CDR3 reads CASSRTSDTGELFF. CDR3 in DNA: TGCGCCAGCAGCAGAACTAGCGACACCGGGGAGCTGTTTTTT.

J is TRBJ2-5 and V is TRBV19; 7 positions agree with TRBD1. The CDR3 totals 17 residues. Per germline, CDR1 LNHDA and CDR2 SQIVND (reference sequence). The V segment lost 3 bases and the J segment 4 bases; nucleotides outside the gene matches: 14. The CDR3 here is CASSIRGQLRFGETQYF. CDR3 in DNA: TGTGCCAGTAGTATTAGGGGACAGCTCCGATTTGGAGAGACCCAGTACTTC.